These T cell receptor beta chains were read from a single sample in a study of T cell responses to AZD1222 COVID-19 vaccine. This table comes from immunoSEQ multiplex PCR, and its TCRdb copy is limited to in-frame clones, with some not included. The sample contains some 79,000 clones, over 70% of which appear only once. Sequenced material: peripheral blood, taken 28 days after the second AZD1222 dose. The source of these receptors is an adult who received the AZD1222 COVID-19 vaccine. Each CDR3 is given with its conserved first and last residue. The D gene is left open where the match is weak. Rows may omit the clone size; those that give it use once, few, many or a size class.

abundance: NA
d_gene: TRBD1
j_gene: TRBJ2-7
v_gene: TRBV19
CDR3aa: CASSTYRGSYEQYF
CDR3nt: TGTGCCAGTAGTACCTACAGGGGCTCCTACGAGCAGTACTTC

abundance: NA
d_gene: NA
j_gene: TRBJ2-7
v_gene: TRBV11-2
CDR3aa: CASSSGTDLVEQYF
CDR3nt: TGTGCCAGCAGCAGCGGGACAGACCTTGTGGAGCAGTACTTC

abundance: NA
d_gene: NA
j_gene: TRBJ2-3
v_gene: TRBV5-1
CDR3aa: CASRSVSSTDTQYF
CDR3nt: TGCGCCAGCAGATCGGTCTCTAGCACAGATACGCAGTATTTT

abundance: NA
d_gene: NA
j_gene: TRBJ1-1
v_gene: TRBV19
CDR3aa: CASSIAGHSQNTEAFF
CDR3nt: TGTGCCAGTAGTATAGCGGGACACTCCCAAAACACTGAAGCTTTCTTT

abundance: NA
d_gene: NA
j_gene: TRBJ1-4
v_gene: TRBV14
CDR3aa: CASSPLRGNQEKLFF
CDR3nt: TGTGCCAGCAGCCCGTTGCGGGGAAATCAGGAAAAACTGTTTTTT

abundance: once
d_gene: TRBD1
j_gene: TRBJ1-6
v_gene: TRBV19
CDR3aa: CASSTDREAPLHF
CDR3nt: TGTGCCAGTAGTACGGACAGGGAGGCACCCCTCCACTTT

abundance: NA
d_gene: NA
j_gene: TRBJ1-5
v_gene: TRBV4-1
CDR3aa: CASSQDVGNGQPQHF
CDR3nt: TGCGCCAGCAGCCAAGACGTCGGGAACGGCCAGCCCCAGCATTTT

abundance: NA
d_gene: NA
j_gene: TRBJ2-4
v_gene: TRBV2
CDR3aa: CASSDLSKNIQYF
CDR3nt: TGTGCCAGCAGTGATTTAAGTAAAAACATTCAGTACTTC

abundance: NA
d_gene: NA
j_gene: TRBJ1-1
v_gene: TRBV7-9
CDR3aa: CASSGSGGPEAFF
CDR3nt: TGTGCCAGCAGCGGCTCCGGGGGCCCTGAAGCTTTCTTT

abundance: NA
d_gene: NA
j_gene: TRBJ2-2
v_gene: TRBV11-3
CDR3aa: CASSPAGSTGELFF
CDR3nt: TGTGCCAGCAGCCCAGCGGGTTCGACCGGGGAGCTGTTTTTT

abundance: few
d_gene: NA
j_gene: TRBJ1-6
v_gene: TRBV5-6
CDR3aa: CASSSAFSGSPLHF
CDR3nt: TGTGCCAGCAGCTCGGCTTTTTCGGGTTCACCCCTCCACTTT

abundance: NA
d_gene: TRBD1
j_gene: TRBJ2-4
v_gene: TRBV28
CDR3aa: CASSRGGPTVNIQYF
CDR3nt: TGTGCCAGCAGTAGAGGGGGCCCCACCGTAAACATTCAGTACTTC

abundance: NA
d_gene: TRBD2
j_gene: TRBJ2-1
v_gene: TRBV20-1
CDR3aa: CSASTSGRGGQFF
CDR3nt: TGCAGTGCTAGTACTAGCGGGAGGGGGGGGCAGTTCTTC

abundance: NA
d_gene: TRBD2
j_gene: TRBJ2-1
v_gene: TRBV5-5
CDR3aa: CASSLATSGATGGNEQFF
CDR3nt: TGTGCCAGCAGCTTGGCCACTAGCGGGGCAACCGGGGGGAATGAGCAGTTCTTC

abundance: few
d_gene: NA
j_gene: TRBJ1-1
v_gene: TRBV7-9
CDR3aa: CASSPRGTEAFF
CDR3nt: TGTGCCAGCAGCCCCCGGGGCACTGAAGCTTTCTTT

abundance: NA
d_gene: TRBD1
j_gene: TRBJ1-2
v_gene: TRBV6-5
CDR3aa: CASSYSGQVDYGYTF
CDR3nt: TGTGCCAGCAGTTACTCCGGACAGGTGGACTATGGCTACACCTTC

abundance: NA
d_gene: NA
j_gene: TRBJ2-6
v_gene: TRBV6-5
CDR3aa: CASSGAQANVLTF
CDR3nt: TGTGCCAGCAGCGGGGCTCAGGCCAACGTCCTGACTTTC

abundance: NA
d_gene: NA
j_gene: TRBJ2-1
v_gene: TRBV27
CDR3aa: CASSLNSHEQFF
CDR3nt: TGTGCCAGCAGTTTAAACAGCCATGAGCAGTTCTTC

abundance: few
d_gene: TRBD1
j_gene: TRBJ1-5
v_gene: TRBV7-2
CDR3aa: CASSQDRGVDQPQHF
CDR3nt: TGTGCCAGCAGCCAAGACAGGGGAGTCGATCAGCCCCAGCATTTT

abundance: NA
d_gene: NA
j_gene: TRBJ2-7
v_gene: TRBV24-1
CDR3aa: CATSDSRTVSSYEQYF
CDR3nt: TGTGCCACCAGTGACTCCAGGACCGTCAGCTCCTACGAGCAGTACTTC

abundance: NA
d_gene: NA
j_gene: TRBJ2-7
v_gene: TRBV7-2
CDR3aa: CASSLNGPGPDEQYF
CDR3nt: TGTGCCAGCAGCTTAAATGGGCCAGGGCCGGACGAGCAGTACTTC

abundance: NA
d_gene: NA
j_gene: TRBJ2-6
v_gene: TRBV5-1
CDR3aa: CASSLNFGAGANVLTF
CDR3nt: TGCGCCAGCAGCTTGAATTTCGGGGCTGGGGCCAACGTCCTGACTTTC

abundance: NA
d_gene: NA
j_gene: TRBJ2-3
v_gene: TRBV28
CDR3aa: CASTTEGLDTQYF
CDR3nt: TGTGCCAGCACCACCGAGGGATTAGATACGCAGTATTTT

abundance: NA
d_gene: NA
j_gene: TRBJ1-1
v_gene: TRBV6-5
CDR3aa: CASTVLAGDTEAFF
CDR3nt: TGTGCCAGCACCGTCCTCGCGGGTGACACTGAAGCTTTCTTT

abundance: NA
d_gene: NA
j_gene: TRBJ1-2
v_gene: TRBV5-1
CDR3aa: CASSLVGRVEVVDGYTF
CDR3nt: TGCGCCAGCAGCTTGGTCGGCAGGGTAGAAGTGGTCGATGGCTACACCTTC